This is a list of T cell receptor beta chains from one sample in a study of CD4 T cells in relation to SARS-CoV-2 and coronaviruses. Sequencing was performed with immunoSEQ multiplex PCR; in TCRdb, only in-frame clones are kept and a portion is missing. The data show about 30,000 clones, roughly 76% seen once. These receptors lack a known antigen. The sequenced sample consisted of memory CD4+ T cells from PBMCs, cultured in vitro. The origin of the receptors is an adult with COVID-19. The CDR3 runs from the conserved cysteine through the conserved F or W. A D gene is named only where the DNA matches it firmly. Clone size is not always given. Where it is, it says once, few, many or a class for expanded clones.

v_call	j_call	d_call	clone_size	cdr3_aa	cdr3_nt
TRBV19	TRBJ1-1	TRBD1	.	CASSRPGQGNTEAFF	TGTGCCAGTAGTAGACCGGGACAGGGGAACACTGAAGCTTTCTTT
TRBV13	TRBJ2-3	TRBD2	.	CASSYRTSRKEPDTQYF	TGTGCCAGCAGCTACCGGACTAGCAGAAAGGAACCGGATACGCAGTATTTT
TRBV28	TRBJ2-5	.	.	CASSRVSGSETQYF	TGTGCCAGCAGCAGGGTGTCAGGTTCGGAGACCCAGTACTTC
TRBV4-2	TRBJ2-2	.	few	CASSQENRGNTGELFF	TGTGCCAGCAGCCAAGAAAACCGCGGAAACACCGGGGAGCTGTTTTTT
TRBV7-2	TRBJ2-5	.	.	CASSLKGGVSQYF	TGTGCCAGCAGCTTAAAGGGGGGAGTCTCCCAGTACTTC
TRBV7-9	TRBJ2-3	TRBD2	.	CASSLLAGVSTDTQYF	TGTGCCAGCAGCTTACTAGCGGGAGTGTCAACAGATACGCAGTATTTT
TRBV3-1/TRBV3-2	TRBJ1-6	TRBD1	.	CASSQTTGVSPLHF	TGTGCCAGCAGCCAAACCACAGGGGTTTCACCCCTCCACTTT
TRBV2	TRBJ2-5	TRBD2	.	CASSGQASGWETQYF	TGTGCCAGCAGTGGACAGGCTAGCGGGTGGGAGACCCAGTACTTC
TRBV7-8	TRBJ2-7	.	.	CASSSGTQSSYEQYF	TGTGCCAGCAGCTCCGGGACTCAGAGCTCCTACGAGCAGTACTTC
TRBV6-6	TRBJ2-5	TRBD2	.	CASSWLTSGREETQYF	TGTGCCAGCAGTTGGCTGACTAGCGGGAGAGAAGAGACCCAGTACTTC
TRBV9	TRBJ2-1	.	few	CASSVARDRLFF	TGTGCCAGCAGCGTAGCGAGAGACAGGCTGTTCTTC
TRBV19	TRBJ2-4	.	.	CASSMGGGPIKNIQYF	TGTGCCAGTAGTATGGGGGGCGGGCCCATCAAAAACATTCAGTACTTC
TRBV5-1	TRBJ1-2	.	.	CASSLSPGEGYGYTF	TGCGCCAGCAGCTTGTCCCCAGGGGAGGGCTATGGCTACACCTTC
TRBV30	TRBJ2-5	.	.	CAWSALDRIQETQYF	TGTGCCTGGAGTGCTTTGGACCGAATCCAAGAGACCCAGTACTTC
TRBV7-2	TRBJ2-1	.	once	CASSSPWGNNEQFF	TGTGCCAGCAGCTCCCCCTGGGGTAACAATGAGCAGTTCTTC
TRBV3-1/TRBV3-2	TRBJ1-1	TRBD1	.	CASSWTGANTEAFF	TGTGCCAGCAGCTGGACAGGGGCAAACACTGAAGCTTTCTTT
TRBV6-5	TRBJ2-2	.	.	CASSYDNTGELFF	TGTGCCAGCAGTTACGATAACACCGGGGAGCTGTTTTTT
TRBV14	TRBJ2-1	.	.	CASSAGVRLHGEQFF	TGTGCCAGCAGCGCCGGGGTCAGACTCCACGGTGAGCAGTTCTTC
TRBV5-6	TRBJ2-3	.	.	CASSRSLTDTQYF	TGTGCCAGCAGCCGGTCGCTCACAGATACGCAGTATTTT
TRBV14	TRBJ1-3	TRBD1	.	CASSQDGQGRVIYF	TGTGCCAGCAGCCAAGACGGACAGGGGAGAGTCATTTATTTT
TRBV27	TRBJ2-1	.	.	CASRERASNEQFF	TGTGCCAGCAGGGAGCGGGCATCCAATGAGCAGTTCTTC
TRBV11-2	TRBJ1-4	.	.	CASSPRRGTNEKLFF	TGTGCCAGCAGCCCCAGGAGGGGCACTAATGAAAAACTGTTTTTT
TRBV5-1	TRBJ2-7	TRBD2	.	CASSPRTSGSYEQYF	TGCGCCAGCAGCCCCCGGACTAGCGGGAGCTACGAGCAGTACTTC
TRBV7-3	TRBJ1-1	.	few	CASSSTGTNTEAFF	TGTGCCAGCAGCTCAACAGGGACAAACACTGAAGCTTTCTTT
TRBV3-1/TRBV3-2	TRBJ2-1	TRBD2	.	CASSQDYSGFEQFF	TGTGCCAGCAGCCAAGACTATAGCGGGTTCGAGCAGTTCTTC
TRBV7-8	TRBJ1-2	.	once	CASSLGQGSYGYTF	TGTGCCAGCAGCTTAGGGCAGGGGAGCTATGGCTACACCTTC
TRBV19	TRBJ2-7	TRBD2	.	CASSPGLVDEQYF	TGTGCCAGTAGTCCGGGACTAGTCGACGAGCAGTACTTC
TRBV7-6	TRBJ1-1	TRBD1	.	CASSLANRDRDNMNTEAFF	TGTGCCAGCAGCTTAGCGAACCGGGACAGGGATAACATGAACACTGAAGCTTTCTTT
TRBV27	TRBJ2-3	.	.	CASMERATDTQYF	TGTGCCAGCATGGAGCGGGCCACAGATACGCAGTATTTT
TRBV3-1/TRBV3-2	TRBJ1-5	.	.	CASSAGGDQPQHF	TGTGCCAGCAGCGCCGGGGGGGACCAGCCCCAGCATTTT
TRBV28	TRBJ1-5	.	.	CASNRAGVSQPQHF	TGTGCCAGCAATCGGGCAGGGGTTAGCCAGCCCCAGCATTTT
TRBV7-2	TRBJ1-2	.	.	CASSSPRRTDHGYTF	TGTGCCAGCAGCTCCCCCCGGAGAACCGACCACGGCTACACCTTC
TRBV15	TRBJ2-5	TRBD1	few	CATSRKTGAQETQYF	TGTGCCACCAGCAGAAAAACAGGGGCCCAAGAGACCCAGTACTTC
TRBV6-5	TRBJ1-2	.	few	CASTSGTFYGYTF	TGTGCCAGCACCTCCGGCACGTTCTATGGCTACACCTTC
TRBV5-1	TRBJ2-3	.	.	CASKGTDTQYF	TGCGCCAGCAAGGGTACAGATACGCAGTATTTT
TRBV29-1	TRBJ2-3	TRBD2	.	CSVYSGSADTQYF	TGCAGCGTATACAGCGGGAGCGCAGATACGCAGTATTTT
TRBV5-1	TRBJ2-2	.	.	CASSLGTETGELFF	TGCGCCAGCAGCTTGGGGACAGAGACCGGGGAGCTGTTTTTT
TRBV11-2	TRBJ2-7	TRBD1	.	CASSSWRDRAPHEQYF	TGTGCCAGCAGCTCCTGGCGGGACAGGGCTCCCCACGAGCAGTACTTC
TRBV4-2	TRBJ2-2	.	.	CASSQTRWTGELFF	TGTGCCAGCAGTCAAACTAGGTGGACCGGGGAGCTGTTTTTT
TRBV9	TRBJ2-3	TRBD2	.	CASSARGGPSGGHTDTQYF	TGTGCCAGCAGCGCCAGGGGAGGGCCTAGCGGGGGACACACAGATACGCAGTATTTT
TRBV28	TRBJ2-5	TRBD2	once	CASSLTSGSWETQYF	TGTGCCAGCAGTTTAACTAGCGGGAGCTGGGAGACCCAGTACTTC
TRBV5-4	TRBJ2-1	.	.	CASSLDYSYNEQFF	TGTGCCAGCAGCTTGGACTATTCCTACAATGAGCAGTTCTTC
TRBV6-6	TRBJ1-5	.	.	CASTWDFYSNQPQHF	TGTGCCAGCACCTGGGACTTCTATAGCAATCAGCCCCAGCATTTT
TRBV10-3	TRBJ1-2	TRBD1	.	CAISSGGYGYTF	TGTGCCATCAGTTCAGGGGGCTATGGCTACACCTTC
TRBV4-1	TRBJ2-3	.	.	CASSQPGTRTDTQYF	TGCGCCAGCAGCCAACCCGGGACAAGGACAGATACGCAGTATTTT
TRBV6-5	TRBJ1-4	.	.	CASSYRESAEKLFF	TGTGCCAGCAGTTACAGGGAATCGGCGGAAAAACTGTTTTTT
TRBV10-1	TRBJ2-5	.	.	CASSEGIRGETQYF	TGCGCCAGCAGCGAAGGGATCCGCGGAGAGACCCAGTACTTC
TRBV30	TRBJ2-7	TRBD1	few	CACPKGQSYEQYF	TGTGCCTGCCCCAAGGGACAGTCCTACGAGCAGTACTTC
TRBV5-1	TRBJ2-3	TRBD1	.	CASSLGTGGLSTDTQYF	TGCGCCAGCAGCTTGGGGACAGGTGGTTTGAGCACAGATACGCAGTATTTT
TRBV7-2	TRBJ2-5	TRBD1	.	CASSKYTGGQETQYF	TGTGCCAGCAGCAAATACACAGGGGGCCAGGAGACCCAGTACTTC
TRBV5-1	TRBJ1-1	TRBD1	.	CASSKGQGNTEAFF	TGCGCCAGCAGCAAGGGACAGGGGAACACTGAAGCTTTCTTT
TRBV6-5	TRBJ1-3	.	.	CASRNNGDTIYF	TGTGCCAGCAGAAATAACGGGGACACCATATATTTT
TRBV19	TRBJ1-6	.	.	CASSPFPGDSYNSPLHF	TGTGCCAGTAGCCCTTTTCCGGGCGACTCCTATAATTCACCCCTCCACTTT
TRBV6-5	TRBJ1-1	.	.	CASSYFRGGTEAFF	TGTGCCAGCAGTTACTTCCGAGGTGGCACTGAAGCTTTCTTT